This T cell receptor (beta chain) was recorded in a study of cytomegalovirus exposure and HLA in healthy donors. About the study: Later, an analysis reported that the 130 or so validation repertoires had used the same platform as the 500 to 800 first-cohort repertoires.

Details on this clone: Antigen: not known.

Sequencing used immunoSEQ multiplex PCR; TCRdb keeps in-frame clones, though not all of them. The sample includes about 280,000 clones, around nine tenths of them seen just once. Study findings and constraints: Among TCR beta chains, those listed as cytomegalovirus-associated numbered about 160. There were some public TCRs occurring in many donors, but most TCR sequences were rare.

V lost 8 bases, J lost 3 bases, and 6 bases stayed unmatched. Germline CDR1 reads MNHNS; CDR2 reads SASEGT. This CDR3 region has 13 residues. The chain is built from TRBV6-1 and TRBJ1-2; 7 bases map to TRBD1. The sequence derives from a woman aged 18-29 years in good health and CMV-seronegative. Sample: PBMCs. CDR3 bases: TGTGCCAGCCAGGGGACAGCCCACTATGGCTACACCTTC. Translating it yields CASQGTAHYGYTF.